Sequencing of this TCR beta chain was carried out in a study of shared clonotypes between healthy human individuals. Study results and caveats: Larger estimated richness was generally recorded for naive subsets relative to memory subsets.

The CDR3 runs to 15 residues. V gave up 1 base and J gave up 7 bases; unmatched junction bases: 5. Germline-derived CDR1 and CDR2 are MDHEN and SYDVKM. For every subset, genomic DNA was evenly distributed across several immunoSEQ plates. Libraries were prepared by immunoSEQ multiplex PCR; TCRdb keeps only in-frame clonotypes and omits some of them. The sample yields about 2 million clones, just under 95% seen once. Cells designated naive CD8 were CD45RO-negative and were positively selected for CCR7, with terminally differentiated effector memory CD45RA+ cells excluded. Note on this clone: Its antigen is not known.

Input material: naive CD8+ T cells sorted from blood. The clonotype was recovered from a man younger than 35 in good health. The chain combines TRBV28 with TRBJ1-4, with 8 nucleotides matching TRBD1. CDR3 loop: CASSLSQGAGEKLFF. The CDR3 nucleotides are TGTGCCAGCAGTTTATCCCAGGGGGCGGGTGAAAAACTGTTTTTT.